This T cell receptor (beta chain) was observed in a study of blood T cells in healthy people across ages (dated by TCRdb to between 2014 and 2016). Notes on the research overall: In model experiments, template switching captured about one uniquely barcoded TCR beta cDNA molecule for every two T cells. Using deep sequencing normalized with unique cDNA molecular identifiers, the study measured how TCR beta repertoire diversity changes with age. The donors were divided into four age groups: young (average around 16 years), middle-aged (about 40), aged (approximately 64) and long-lived (82). Using the same blood draw, the study looked at two additional independent replicas of 1 million unique cDNA reads for two donors, one aged 18 to 30 and the other aged 80 or older. Points the paper makes about the study in general: The long-lived group showed more naive CD4+ T cells, fewer expanded clones and increased TCR diversity than the aged group, suggesting age selection. Observed TCR beta diversity per million T cells fell roughly linearly with age, and a significant reduction was already apparent by age around 40. Observed TCR beta diversity correlated strongly with the percentage of naive T cells measured by flow cytometry. Estimates of total diversity based on one million sequenced T cells were considered lower bounds and underestimates. Bulk unsorted PBMC profiling prevented conclusive comparison of naive and antigen-experienced compartments. Donor CMV infection status was unknown, potentially confounding age-related changes in expanded clonotypes.

To note about this clonotype: It has no known antigen specificity. Qualities for individual bases were not recorded, and no much larger clone is one base off.

The CDR1 and CDR2 encoded by the germline V gene (reference sequence) are DFQATT and SNEGSKA. There are 19 amino acids in the CDR3, from cysteine to phenylalanine inclusive. Only CDR3 DNA is held: 57 bases, read in frame from base 1. Cut back by 2 bases and 2 bases, the V and J ends lie 27 bases apart. The donors were some 36 Caucasian individuals from Russia, aged 6 to 90 years, who were systemically healthy. Roughly 10 milliliters of peripheral blood were drawn from each donor into EDTA-treated Vacutainer tubes. Ficoll-Paque density-gradient centrifugation was used to isolate PBMCs, with at least 6.5 million per sample. Total RNA was extracted from PBMCs with Trizol reagent, with at least 5.5 micrograms obtained per sample. For every donor, flow cytometry on a PBMC aliquot measured the percentage of naive CD45RAhigh/CD27high T cells. Library prep was done by 5' RACE. These reads were obtained on an Illumina HiSeq 2500. A second PCR of roughly 6 to 11 cycles was run with a J-beta primer mix and a sample-barcoded 5' primer. Each TCR beta cDNA molecule received a unique molecular identifier from a template-switch 5' adaptor carrying 12 random nucleotides. At least 2.5 million CDR3-containing paired-end reads were obtained from each sample. The Mint cDNA synthesis kit, primed by a TRBC-specific oligonucleotide, was used to synthesize first-strand cDNA from all RNA. All cDNA was treated with uracil-DNA glycosylase and then went through a first 18-cycle PCR with the universal primers M1SS and BC2_uni_R. Per the original workflow: Each sample was normalized by randomly selecting 1 million high-quality reads, each carrying a distinct molecular identifier. Reads sharing molecular identifiers were discarded rather than binned into consensus sequences. CDR3 identification, clonotype clustering and error correction used MiTCR with a Q25 quality threshold and the strictest error-elimination algorithm. Lower-bound total TCR beta diversity was estimated with a nonparametric unseen species model using Euler transformation. In-frame beta chains were kept once TCRdb had trimmed the public reads at Q25 with fastp and called clones with MiXCR. Rows are combined by CDR3 protein, so each entry shows the most common genes and DNA. The V and J calls reflect TCRdb's pipeline rather than the authors' work. Recorded for this sample are approximately 780,000 distinct CDR3 sequences; roughly 24% of them occurred a single time. The ten largest clones add up to 3% of the sample.

The same sample was also studied in work on T cells of mothers and their children. From the second report: Nine systemically healthy Caucasian individuals, comprising three mothers and their six children, were included as donors. cDNA synthesis used all of the extracted RNA, with 1.5 ug of RNA in each 15 ul reaction. Sample barcodes and 2-4 random nucleotides were added via the M1S primer in the second PCR. Over 9 million TCR beta CDR3 reads came from each mother, compared with around 3 million reads from each child. In both related and unrelated pairs, thymic selection shapes the output of TCR recombination in a similar way, with inherited differences having only a minor effect. Normalized repertoire overlap was always slightly but never significantly higher in related than unrelated mother-child pairs. With a sensitivity of about 100 clones per million clonotypes, no persistent microchimeric T cell clones were detected. The study used deep NGS to compare TCR beta repertoires of mothers and children, seeking features distinguishing related mother-child pairs from unrelated individuals. On average, the children were about 12 +/- 4 years old, while the mothers were roughly 40 +/- 4 years old. Libraries were sequenced on Illumina HiSeq 2000 with 100+100 nt paired-end reads after adapter ligation with NEBNext reagents. To avoid cross-contamination, the mother libraries and the child libraries were prepared a month apart and sequenced in separate runs. For each donor, somewhere between about 450,000 and 2,200,000 distinct TCR beta clonotypes were identified. Naive TCR beta clonotypes were estimated from low-frequency clonotypes matched to each donor's FACS-determined naive share, without sorting.

The source of this sequence is a boy between 10 and 17 years old in good health. Sequenced sample: blood. The sequence is built from TRBV20-1 and TRBJ2-5; a tentative D call is TRBD1 (5 bases match). The nucleotide sequence is TGCAGTGCTAGAAACCCGTATCGGCAGAGGATTGGGGCTCAAGAGACCCAGTACTTC. It codes for CSARNPYRQRIGAQETQYF.